This TCR beta chain came from a study of identical twins. Germline V gene sequence: CDR1 DFQATT, CDR2 SNEGSKA (reference sequence). The CDR3 has 14 amino acids. Deletions cut 1 base from V and 0 bases from J, with 9 bases between. Findings and limits, study-wide: For cord blood, abundant beta clonotypes had fewer insertions, unlike memory repertoires, which showed none.

As regards this clonotype: The antigen is undetermined.

TCRdb re-analysed the 5' RACE reads in MiXCR, keeping a single row per CDR3 protein. The data show 550,000 to 700,000 distinct CDR3 sequences, over 8.5% seen once. The data also belong to a second study, concerning yellow fever vaccine responses in identical twins. This second study says: Twins showed a vaccine T cell response that reportedly seemed partly convergent, partly personalized.

Specimen: PBMCs. This chain joins TRBV20-1 and TRBJ1-1, with a possible D match to TRBD1 (6 bases). The clonotype comes from a woman aged 18-35 years in good health. CDR3 DNA: TGCAGTGCTAGAGGTAGGACAGTGAACACTGAAGCTTTCTTT. Translating it yields CSARGRTVNTEAFF.